This TCR beta chain originates from a study of regulatory T cells in long-lasting Graves disease. This clonotype was seen repeatedly, ten times or more. The antigen is undetermined. In building TCR beta libraries, iRepertoire HTBI primers were used together with Arm-PCR of CDR3 regions. Each CDR3 protein is one row after TCRdb ran MiXCR on the multiplex PCR reads. The sample lists under 450,000 distinct CDR3 sequences, roughly 23% occurring once. Time point specified: persistent/refractory GD, antithyroid drugs over 5 years with positive TRAb. RNA from PBMCs was the source of the TCR library. Study-wide results and caveats: Blood alone, not thyroid tissue, was studied.

The CDR3 sequence is 15 residues long. The germline V gene encodes CDR1 MDHEN and CDR2 SYDVKM. The V end lost 6 bases, the J end lost 1 base, and 15 bases lay between the germline ends. The starting material was peripheral blood mononuclear cells (PBMCs), obtained when the disease was refractory, from a patient treated with antithyroid drugs. The rearrangement joins TRBV28 to TRBJ1-1; TRBD1 is a possible D gene (5 bases). This clonotype was sampled from a woman aged 40 to 50 with Graves disease. CDR3 protein: CASSPEGRKNTEAFF. The CDR3 nucleotides are TGTGCCAGCAGCCCCGAGGGACGAAAGAACACTGAAGCTTTCTTT.